This T cell receptor beta chain was recorded in a study of shared clonotypes between healthy human individuals. Study at large: The study enrolled two women and a few men aged 18 to 49.

Overall study results and limits: When compared with the clonotypes that were shared by all four sorted-subset donors, the non-shared clonotypes turned out to have lower generation probabilities. Sorted-subset sequencing was shown by rarefaction to be incomplete despite large depth.

With respect to this clone: The antigen is not known. Other nucleotide sequences in the sample specify the same CDR3.

Researchers ran the assay at a deep level. The table came from immunoSEQ multiplex PCR; TCRdb's copy has only in-frame clones and leaves some out. The sample consists of 1,400,000 or so clones, roughly 98.5% of them appearing once. The germline gives CDR1 SGDLS, CDR2 YYNGEE. J was trimmed by 4 bases and V by 3 bases; bases with no gene match: 3. CDR3 length: 15 amino acids. The specimen was naive CD4+ T cells sorted from blood. The subset denotes: CD45RA+ positively selected. The chain links TRBV9 to TRBJ2-1, with 11 positions matching TRBD2. The receptor's source is a man aged 25-45 years in good health. CDR3 in amino acids: CASSATSGTYNEQFF. DNA for the CDR3: TGTGCCAGCAGCGCGACTAGCGGGACTTACAATGAGCAGTTCTTC.